Listed below are T cell receptor beta chains from one sample, sequenced in a study of blood T cells in healthy people across ages. One entry per CDR3 protein, called by TCRdb with MiXCR from the 5' RACE reads. Of around 2 million distinct CDR3 sequences detected, roughly 43% appear once; the ten largest clones hold 23%. Sequenced input: blood. The receptors shown here come from a human donor in good health. CDR3s include the opening cysteine and the closing phenylalanine or tryptophan. A D gene is named only where the DNA matches it firmly.

D,V,J,CDR3
.,TRBV13,TRBJ2-3,CASRWTEVGDTQYF
.,TRBV11-1,TRBJ1-1,CASSFVGYNTEAFF
TRBD2,TRBV7-8,TRBJ2-5,CASSPLRGVQETQYF
.,TRBV20-1,TRBJ2-7,CSARIPGLGTYEQYF
.,TRBV7-2,TRBJ2-7,CASSSDPQTTYEQYF
.,TRBV9,TRBJ2-1,CASSSSGPHFAEQFF
.,TRBV7-2,TRBJ2-5,CASSLAGPGAQETQYF
.,TRBV4-1,TRBJ2-7,CASSQGPGVVSYEQYF
.,TRBV12-3/TRBV12-4,TRBJ1-4,CASSLSSHYEKLFF
.,TRBV5-1,TRBJ1-2,CASSLEGQVQPYGYTF
.,TRBV7-9,TRBJ1-2,CSSTTMNYGYTF
TRBD1,TRBV7-2,TRBJ1-2,CASSLAPDRGYGYTF
.,TRBV20-1,TRBJ2-5,CSAPVPGLRAETQYF
.,TRBV5-1,TRBJ2-1,CASSLGQIGDEQFF
.,TRBV27,TRBJ2-1,CASSMTSPRDNEQFF
.,TRBV20-1,TRBJ2-5,CSATWSWTGETQYF
.,TRBV29-1,TRBJ1-2,CSVGGAGVNYGYTF
.,TRBV5-1,TRBJ2-6,CAGSSEPGANVLTF
.,TRBV28,TRBJ2-7,CASSSLGGSSSYEQYF
.,TRBV12-5,TRBJ2-4,CASGLFGNEQYF
TRBD1,TRBV7-9,.,CASSSITGTADEQYF
.,TRBV7-2,TRBJ2-3,CASSSPWTSTDTQYF
.,TRBV7-9,TRBJ1-2,CASRPGVAGYTF
TRBD2,TRBV7-8,TRBJ2-1,CASSDGLAGYNEQFF
TRBD1,TRBV20-1,TRBJ1-5,CSARDRRTGIQPQHF
.,TRBV7-3,TRBJ1-6,CASSSSGATNSPLHF
TRBD1,TRBV7-9,TRBJ2-7,CASSSPTGGAVYEQYF
.,TRBV6-2/TRBV6-3,TRBJ2-5,CASSYTPRQVKETQYF
TRBD1,TRBV4-3,TRBJ2-7,CASSQLTGASYEQYF
TRBD1,TRBV9,TRBJ2-6,CASSVKQGAGAGVLTF
.,TRBV7-8,.,CASSLSSHGGYNEQYF
.,TRBV20-1,TRBJ1-2,CSAYFYGYTF
.,TRBV4-1,TRBJ2-7,CASSSPGQSKNEQYF
TRBD1,TRBV4-1,TRBJ2-3,CASRPGQGASTDTQYF
TRBD1,TRBV7-2,TRBJ2-1,CASSYPAGQGNNEQFF
.,TRBV4-3,TRBJ1-2,CASSQDYGDYGYTF
TRBD1,TRBV5-1,TRBJ2-5,CASSVNQGEQYF
.,TRBV20-1,TRBJ2-5,CSAYQGYQETQYF
.,TRBV4-3,TRBJ1-1,CASSQEYTEAFF
TRBD2,TRBV5-1,TRBJ2-1,CASSLDLAGDNNEQFF
.,TRBV5-6,TRBJ2-6,CASSLMAAGANVLTF